These T cell receptor beta chains were read from a single sample in a study of blood T cell repertoires in COVID-19. Some clones are missing from TCRdb's copy, which holds only in-frame ones; the method was immunoSEQ multiplex PCR. The sample lists about 83,000 clones; about 70% were seen once. The source material was peripheral blood. These receptors all come from a woman older than 75 with active or convalescent COVID-19. Both conserved end residues are part of each CDR3. Fields, in order: clone size, D gene, J gene, V gene, CDR3 protein, CDR3 DNA. The D gene is left open where the match is weak. Clone size is stated in some rows and not others, as once, few, many or a class when expanded.

clone size: NA
D gene: NA
J gene: TRBJ2-5
V gene: TRBV6-5
CDR3 protein: CASTDRQETQYF
CDR3 DNA: TGTGCCAGCACGGACAGACAAGAGACCCAGTACTTC

clone size: NA
D gene: TRBD1
J gene: TRBJ1-2
V gene: TRBV6-5
CDR3 protein: CASSIQGAGGYTF
CDR3 DNA: TGTGCCAGCAGCATTCAGGGGGCAGGCGGCTACACCTTC

clone size: NA
D gene: NA
J gene: TRBJ2-7
V gene: TRBV5-5
CDR3 protein: CASSLAPLPSSYEQYF
CDR3 DNA: TGTGCCAGCAGCTTGGCACCTCTTCCTAGCTCCTACGAGCAGTACTTC

clone size: NA
D gene: NA
J gene: TRBJ2-5
V gene: TRBV7-2
CDR3 protein: CASSPGETQYF
CDR3 DNA: TGTGCCAGCAGCCCGGGAGAGACCCAGTACTTC

clone size: NA
D gene: NA
J gene: TRBJ2-7
V gene: TRBV7-2
CDR3 protein: CASSTHGGTEQYF
CDR3 DNA: TGTGCCAGCAGCACACACGGAGGTACTGAACAGTACTTC

clone size: NA
D gene: TRBD2
J gene: TRBJ2-3
V gene: TRBV7-2
CDR3 protein: CASSSRLAPMDTQYF
CDR3 DNA: TGTGCCAGCAGTTCCAGACTAGCGCCGATGGATACGCAGTATTTT

clone size: NA
D gene: TRBD1
J gene: TRBJ1-1
V gene: TRBV5-1
CDR3 protein: CASSPLQGMNTEAFF
CDR3 DNA: TGCGCCAGCAGCCCCCTACAGGGGATGAACACTGAAGCTTTCTTT

clone size: NA
D gene: NA
J gene: TRBJ1-1
V gene: TRBV10-2
CDR3 protein: CASSEPGENTEAFF
CDR3 DNA: TGCGCCAGCAGTGAACCAGGGGAGAACACTGAAGCTTTCTTT

clone size: NA
D gene: NA
J gene: TRBJ1-3
V gene: TRBV7-8
CDR3 protein: CASSLVAGASGNTIYF
CDR3 DNA: TGTGCCAGCAGCTTAGTGGCAGGGGCCTCTGGAAACACCATATATTTT

clone size: few
D gene: NA
J gene: TRBJ2-5
V gene: TRBV7-9
CDR3 protein: CASSFGSQLQETQYF
CDR3 DNA: TGTGCCAGCAGCTTCGGTAGCCAGTTACAAGAGACCCAGTACTTC

clone size: NA
D gene: TRBD1
J gene: TRBJ2-7
V gene: TRBV10-3
CDR3 protein: CAISVTGDEQYF
CDR3 DNA: TGTGCCATCAGTGTGACAGGGGACGAGCAGTACTTC

clone size: NA
D gene: TRBD1
J gene: TRBJ2-3
V gene: TRBV3-1/TRBV3-2
CDR3 protein: CASSGETGAYDTQYF
CDR3 DNA: TGTGCCAGCAGCGGTGAGACAGGGGCATACGATACGCAGTATTTT

clone size: few
D gene: TRBD2
J gene: TRBJ2-1
V gene: TRBV2
CDR3 protein: CASSATSGGTNEQFF
CDR3 DNA: TGTGCCAGCAGTGCGACTAGCGGGGGGACCAATGAGCAGTTCTTC

clone size: NA
D gene: TRBD1
J gene: TRBJ2-2
V gene: TRBV5-1
CDR3 protein: CASSLSPGGTGGFAGELFF
CDR3 DNA: TGCGCCAGCAGCTTGAGTCCCGGAGGGACAGGGGGATTTGCCGGGGAGCTGTTTTTT

clone size: NA
D gene: TRBD1
J gene: TRBJ2-5
V gene: TRBV6-2/TRBV6-3
CDR3 protein: CASSSWDRGTETQYF
CDR3 DNA: TGTGCCAGCAGTAGTTGGGACAGGGGGACGGAGACCCAGTACTTC

clone size: NA
D gene: TRBD1
J gene: TRBJ1-4
V gene: TRBV2
CDR3 protein: CASSEFGTGNEKLFF
CDR3 DNA: TGTGCCAGCAGTGAATTCGGGACAGGGAATGAAAAACTGTTTTTT

clone size: few
D gene: NA
J gene: TRBJ1-5
V gene: TRBV18
CDR3 protein: CASSRTASNQPQHF
CDR3 DNA: TGTGCCAGCTCACGGACAGCTTCCAATCAGCCCCAGCATTTT

clone size: many
D gene: NA
J gene: TRBJ1-1
V gene: TRBV6-2/TRBV6-3
CDR3 protein: CASSYGLGRDTEAFF
CDR3 DNA: TGTGCCAGCAGTTACGGCCTGGGGAGGGACACTGAAGCTTTCTTT